Detailed here is one TCR beta chain. Trimming cost V 3 bases and J 4 bases, with 12 bases left between them. Germline loops: CDR1 SEHNR, CDR2 FQNEAQ (reference sequence). The CDR3 is 15 residues long. The source of the sample is a study of PD-1 blockade in classical Hodgkin lymphoma. TCRdb keeps only in-frame clones here, not all; method: immunoSEQ multiplex PCR. The sample shows 15,000 to 20,000 clones, 70% of them seen only once. Noted time point: cycle 4 day 1 (C4D1), after more than five weeks of nivolumab. Each patient relapsed following autologous stem cell transplantation, and prior brentuximab vedotin exposure differed. The study purified CD4+ T cells from thawed PBMCs using magnetic negative selection.

The sequencing here drew on CD4+ T cells from blood, taken before the fourth cycle of nivolumab. This receptor was taken from a human donor with classical Hodgkin lymphoma. V is TRBV7-9 and J is TRBJ1-4, with D possibly matching TRBD1 (6 bases). The CDR3 DNA reads TGTGCCAGCAGCTTTGGTGGGGGCCGTAATGAAAAACTGTTTTTT. Amino acid sequence: CASSFGGGRNEKLFF.